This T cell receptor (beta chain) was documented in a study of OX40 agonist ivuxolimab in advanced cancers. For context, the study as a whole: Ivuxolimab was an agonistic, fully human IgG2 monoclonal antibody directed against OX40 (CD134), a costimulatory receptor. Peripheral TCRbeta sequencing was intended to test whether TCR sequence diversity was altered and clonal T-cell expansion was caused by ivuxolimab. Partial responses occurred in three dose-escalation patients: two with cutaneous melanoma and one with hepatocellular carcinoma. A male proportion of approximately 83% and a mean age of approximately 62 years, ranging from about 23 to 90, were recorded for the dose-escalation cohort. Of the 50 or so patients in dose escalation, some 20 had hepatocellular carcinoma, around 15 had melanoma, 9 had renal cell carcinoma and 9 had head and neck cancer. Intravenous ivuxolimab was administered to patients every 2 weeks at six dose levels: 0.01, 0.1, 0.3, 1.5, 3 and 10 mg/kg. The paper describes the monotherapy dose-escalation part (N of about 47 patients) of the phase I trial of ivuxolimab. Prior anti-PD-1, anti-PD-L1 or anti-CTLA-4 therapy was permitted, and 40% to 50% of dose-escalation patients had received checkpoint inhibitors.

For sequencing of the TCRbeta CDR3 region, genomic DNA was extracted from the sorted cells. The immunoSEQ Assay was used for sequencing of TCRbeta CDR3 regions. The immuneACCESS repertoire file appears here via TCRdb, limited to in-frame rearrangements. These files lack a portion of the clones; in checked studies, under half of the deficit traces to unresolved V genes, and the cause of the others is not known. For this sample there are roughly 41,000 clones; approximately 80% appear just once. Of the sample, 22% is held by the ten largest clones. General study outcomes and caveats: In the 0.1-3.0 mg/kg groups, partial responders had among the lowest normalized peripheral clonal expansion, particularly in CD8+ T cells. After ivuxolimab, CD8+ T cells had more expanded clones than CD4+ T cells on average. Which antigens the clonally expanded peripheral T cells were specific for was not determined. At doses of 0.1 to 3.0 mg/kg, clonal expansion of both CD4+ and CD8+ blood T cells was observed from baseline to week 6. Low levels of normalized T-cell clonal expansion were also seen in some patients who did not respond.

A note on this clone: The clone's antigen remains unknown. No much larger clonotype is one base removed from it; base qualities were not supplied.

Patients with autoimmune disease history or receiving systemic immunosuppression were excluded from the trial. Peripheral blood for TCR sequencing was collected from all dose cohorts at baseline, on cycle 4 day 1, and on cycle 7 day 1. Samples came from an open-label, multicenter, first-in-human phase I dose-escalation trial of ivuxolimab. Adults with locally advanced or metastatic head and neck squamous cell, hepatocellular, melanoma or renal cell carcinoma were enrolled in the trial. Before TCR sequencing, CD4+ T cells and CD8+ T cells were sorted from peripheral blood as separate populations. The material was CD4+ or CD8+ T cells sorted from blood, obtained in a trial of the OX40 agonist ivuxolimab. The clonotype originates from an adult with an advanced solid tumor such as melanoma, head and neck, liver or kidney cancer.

This receptor has the CDR3 CASSPGQGASWQYF. The nucleotide sequence is given as TGCGCCAGCAGCCCGGGACAGGGGGCCTCTTGGCAGTATTTT. The receptor chain draws on TRBV5-1 and TRBJ2-3, and 12 junctional nucleotides match TRBD1. Relative to germline, V is missing 4 bases and J is missing 11 bases, with 8 bases of the junction outside any gene match. Sequences SGHRS (CDR1) and YFSETQ (CDR2) are obtained from the germline V gene. Reading from cysteine to phenylalanine, the CDR3 counts 14 amino acids. The sequence is cut down to CDR3 DNA, 42 bases in frame from base 1.